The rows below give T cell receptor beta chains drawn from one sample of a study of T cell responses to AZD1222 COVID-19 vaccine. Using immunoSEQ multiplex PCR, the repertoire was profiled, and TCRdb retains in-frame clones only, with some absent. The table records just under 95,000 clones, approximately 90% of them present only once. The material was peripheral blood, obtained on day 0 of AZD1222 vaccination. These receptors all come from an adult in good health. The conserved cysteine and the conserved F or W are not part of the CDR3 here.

CDR3aa: ASSQGLLTGQIYGYT; v_gene: TRBV3-1/TRBV3-2
CDR3aa: ATQPGGTGVDQPQH; v_gene: TRBV24-1
CDR3aa: ASSQVGEAF; v_gene: TRBV3-1/TRBV3-2
CDR3aa: ASSLRASGQETQY; v_gene: TRBV11-2
CDR3aa: ASSLSSQTEAF; v_gene: TRBV11-3
CDR3aa: ASSQEPGGYGYT; v_gene: TRBV4-1
CDR3aa: ASRQNSNEQF; v_gene: TRBV7-2
CDR3aa: ASSLDLKDRWTSGSVDAQY; v_gene: TRBV11-3
CDR3aa: ASSWGRQSGEQY; v_gene: TRBV19
CDR3aa: ASSQSRDRGHRNQPQH; v_gene: TRBV4-1
CDR3aa: ASSRTSGGLNTGELF; v_gene: TRBV6-4
CDR3aa: ASSYSGGAGNQPQH; v_gene: TRBV6-6
CDR3aa: ATSRDRGTASPLH; v_gene: TRBV15
CDR3aa: ASSLGSGEAYGYT; v_gene: TRBV7-2
CDR3aa: ASSPSGIYEQY; v_gene: TRBV18
CDR3aa: ASSDGENQPQH; v_gene: TRBV6-1
CDR3aa: ASSTLPGLDNEQF; v_gene: TRBV6-5
CDR3aa: ATSTDGKQY; v_gene: TRBV15
CDR3aa: AWSILTGNTEAF; v_gene: TRBV30
CDR3aa: ATEGSGTGELF; v_gene: TRBV10-3
CDR3aa: ASSERTGRNGYT; v_gene: TRBV2
CDR3aa: ASSDRTGDPEAF; v_gene: TRBV7-2
CDR3aa: ACLGLAGDSGANVLT; v_gene: TRBV30
CDR3aa: ASRKDGPADTQY; v_gene: TRBV25-1
CDR3aa: ASRTGAGLRGTQY; v_gene: TRBV6-6
CDR3aa: ASSLMDVANYGYT; v_gene: TRBV7-9
CDR3aa: AIQTEINTDTQY; v_gene: TRBV27
CDR3aa: ALASSQETQY; v_gene: TRBV11-2
CDR3aa: AIKPTGSTDTQY; v_gene: TRBV10-3
CDR3aa: ASGKEGPWIYEQY; v_gene: TRBV9
CDR3aa: ASSFRDRDNYGYT; v_gene: TRBV7-8
CDR3aa: AWSRLVGSYEQY; v_gene: TRBV30
CDR3aa: ASSFQSGRLDTGELF; v_gene: TRBV7-2
CDR3aa: ASSELGRVTPNEQF; v_gene: TRBV2
CDR3aa: ASSPPWGLDTQY; v_gene: TRBV7-8
CDR3aa: ASSQGRGPYEQY; v_gene: TRBV4-1
CDR3aa: AIRRGGNTGELF; v_gene: TRBV6-5
CDR3aa: ASSISSTTNEKLF; v_gene: TRBV19
CDR3aa: ASSIGGRGTEAF; v_gene: TRBV19
CDR3aa: ASTGTGFNEQY; v_gene: TRBV6-5
CDR3aa: ASSLGGRGGYT; v_gene: TRBV28
CDR3aa: SASVPAGGTDTQY; v_gene: TRBV20-1